This passage covers 18 T cell receptor beta chains from one sample sequenced in a study of T cell responses to AZD1222 COVID-19 vaccine. Profiling relied on immunoSEQ multiplex PCR, and the TCRdb table lists in-frame clones only, not all of them. The sample lists 85,000 to 95,000 clones, around 90% occurring once. Specimen: peripheral blood, collected on day 0 of AZD1222 vaccination. The receptor set was obtained from an adult in good health.

The V and J genes are TRBV7-2 and TRBJ1-1; 7 bases line up with TRBD1. Unmatched junction bases numbered 3, after V lost 5 bases and J lost 3 bases. CDR3 size: 13 residues. The germline V gene has CDR1 SGHTA and CDR2 FQGNSA. CDR3 nucleotide sequence: TGTGCCAGCAGCCCCCAGGGGGACACTGAAGCTTTCTTT. It yields the protein CASSPQGDTEAFF.

The chain combines TRBV10-3 with TRBJ1-1; tentative D call: TRBD1 (6 bases). The CDR3 consists of 13 residues. Looked up from germline, CDR1 is ENHRY and CDR2 is SYGVKD. With 5 bases removed from V and 4 bases from J, the gap between germline ends came to 11 bases. The CDR3 is CAISSRDTTEAFF. The CDR3 nucleotides are TGTGCCATCAGTTCCAGGGACACCACTGAAGCTTTCTTT.

This clone was seen just once. The V and J genes are TRBV9 and TRBJ2-3; no reliable D call. The CDR3 contains 15 residues. V lost 4 bases and J lost 3, with 15 bases in between. Germline loops: CDR1 SGDLS, CDR2 YYNGEE. The CDR3 loop is CASSISWGTTDTQYF. The CDR3 region has the DNA TGTGCCAGCAGCATTAGCTGGGGTACGACAGATACGCAGTATTTT.

The rearrangement joins TRBV7-9 to TRBJ2-3; 8 bases map to TRBD2. Germline loops: CDR1 SEHNR, CDR2 FQNEAQ (reference sequence). With V trimmed by 0 bases and J by 5 bases, 7 bases remained unmatched. This CDR3 region has 16 residues. In DNA, the CDR3 is TGTGCCAGCAGCTTAGCGAGCGGGGGCGCGGGAGATACGCAGTATTTT. Protein: CASSLASGGAGDTQYF.

The gene calls are TRBV7-3 and TRBJ2-2; D is perhaps TRBD2 (6 bases). Germline V gene sequence: CDR1 SGHTA, CDR2 FQGTGA. Trimming shortened V by 5 bases and J by 4 bases, and 17 bases separated the two germline ends. The CDR3 has 16 residues. Here the CDR3 reads CASSPHLGGTTGELFF. The CDR3 DNA reads TGTGCCAGCAGCCCCCACCTCGGGGGAACCACCGGGGAGCTGTTTTTT.

This clone was seen just once. The chain is built from TRBV19 and TRBJ1-3; D gene ambiguous. The CDR3 is 15 residues long. The V gene's germline CDR1 is LNHDA and CDR2 SQIVND (reference sequence). V gave up 6 bases and J gave up 3 bases, with 15 bases separating them. This CDR3 is CASSVGWGYGNTIYF. For the CDR3, the DNA is TGTGCCAGTAGCGTCGGTTGGGGTTATGGAAACACCATATATTTT.

This chain joins TRBV5-5 and TRBJ2-7; D could derive from TRBD1 or TRBD2 (6 bases each). Trimming shortened V by 6 bases and J by 3 bases, and 19 bases separated the two germline ends. CDR1 and CDR2 (germline): SGHKS, YYEKEE (reference sequence). The CDR3 runs 15 residues. Here the CDR3 DNA reads TGTGCCAGCACCACCCCAAGGGGGGCTGACTACGAGCAGTACTTC. Protein: CASTTPRGADYEQYF.

This sequence joins TRBV13 and TRBJ2-7, with 7 bases identical to TRBD1. After removal of 4 bases from V and 6 bases from J, the junction contained 3 bases not matched to a gene. Germline V gene sequence: CDR1 PRHDT, CDR2 FYEKMQ (reference sequence). The CDR3 loop spans 12 amino acids. CDR3 nucleotides: TGTGCCAGCAGCTCCGGACAGGCCGAGCAGTACTTC. This translates into CASSSGQAEQYF.

The V and J genes are TRBV7-2 and TRBJ1-2; 7 bases map to TRBD1. The CDR3 loop spans 15 amino acids. V was pared by 4 bases and J by 8 bases, with 13 bases of the junction left unmatched. CDR1 is SGHTA, CDR2 FQGNSA, per germline. In DNA form, the CDR3 reads TGTGCCAGCAGCTCCAAGACGGGACAGACGGGCGGCTACACCTTC. It codes for CASSSKTGQTGGYTF.

This sequence joins TRBV5-1 and TRBJ1-1; D may be TRBD1 (6 bases). V lost 4 bases and J lost 0, with 22 bases in between. CDR3 size: 18 residues. Germline lookup yields CDR1 SGHRS and CDR2 YFSETQ. This chain's CDR3 is CASSHRPPGQGMNTEAFF. DNA of the CDR3: TGCGCCAGCAGCCACCGTCCCCCGGGACAAGGTATGAACACTGAAGCTTTCTTT.

This chain connects TRBV19 to TRBJ2-5, with D unclear. V lost 1 base and J lost 4, with 7 bases in between. The CDR3 is 13 residues long. Per germline, CDR1 LNHDA and CDR2 SQIVND (reference sequence). CDR3 nucleotides: TGTGCCAGTAGTATAGGTGGTCGAGAGACCCAGTACTTC. Protein product: CASSIGGRETQYF.

The chain combines TRBV3-1 (or the pseudogene TRBV3-2) with TRBJ2-1, with 8 bases aligning to TRBD2. Trimming removed 4 bases from V and 5 bases from J; junction bases left unmatched: 4. CDR3 length equals 14 residues. The germline V gene encodes CDR1 LGHDT and CDR2 YNNKEL (reference sequence). The CDR3 DNA sequence: TGTGCCAGCAGCCCGCGGGGGGTCAACAATGAGCAGTTCTTC. This codes for CASSPRGVNNEQFF.

V usage is TRBV6-5 and J usage is TRBJ2-7; 10 nucleotides match TRBD1. The V gene's germline CDR1 is MNHEY and CDR2 SVGAGI. CDR3 length: 14 amino acids. V shed 5 bases and J 3 bases; nucleotides not matched to a gene: 4. The CDR3 DNA reads TGTGCCAGCAGTCGGGACAGGGGAGGCTACGAGCAGTACTTC. Its translation is CASSRDRGGYEQYF.

This clone was observed once. The rearrangement links TRBV3-1 (or the pseudogene TRBV3-2) to TRBJ1-6; D is ambiguous. The CDR3 runs to 15 residues. The germline gives CDR1 LGHDT, CDR2 YNNKEL (reference sequence). V was trimmed by 3 bases and J by 9 bases, leaving 15 bases between them. The CDR3 DNA reads as TGTGCCAGCAGCCACTCAAGCAGCGAAGTTTCACCCCTCCACTTT. As protein: CASSHSSSEVSPLHF.

The gene calls are TRBV24-1 and TRBJ2-2, with a weak D call TRBD2 (5 bases). The ends were cut back, 5 bases at V and 5 bases at J, with 11 bases in the middle. The germline V gene encodes CDR1 KGHDR and CDR2 SFDVKD. This CDR3 is built from 14 residues. The CDR3 is CATSGGPGTGELFF. The DNA for the CDR3 is TGTGCCACCAGTGGAGGCCCGGGGACCGGGGAGCTGTTTTTT.

This clone was counted a single time. The CDR3 region is CASAWGRSTDTQYF. CDR3 in DNA: TGTGCCTCCGCCTGGGGACGTAGCACAGATACGCAGTATTTT. The V call is TRBV19, the J call TRBJ2-3; the D call may be TRBD1 or TRBD2 (5 bases each). The CDR3 has 14 residues. Germline values: CDR1 LNHDA, CDR2 SQIVND (reference sequence). V was cut by 11 bases and J by 0 bases, with 15 bases left in between.

The chain carries TRBV13 and TRBJ1-2; D gene ambiguous. The germline V gene encodes CDR1 PRHDT and CDR2 FYEKMQ (reference sequence). This CDR3 spans 15 amino acids. V dropped 4 bases and J dropped 4 bases, with 16 bases sitting between them. The CDR3 nucleotides are TGTGCCAGCAGCTCCCACAAGACGGTAGGCTATGGCTACACCTTC. Translation: CASSSHKTVGYGYTF.

The chain links TRBV7-9 to TRBJ1-1, with TRBD1 matching 9 bases. CDR1 and CDR2 from the germline V gene are SEHNR and FQNEAQ (reference sequence). This CDR3 contains 15 residues. V shed 3 bases, J shed 4 bases, and the junction held 6 bases outside the gene matches. The CDR3 here is CASSFGTGLGTEAFF. CDR3 DNA sequence: TGTGCCAGCAGCTTCGGGACAGGGTTAGGCACTGAAGCTTTCTTT.